The source of this TCR beta chain is a study of T cell changes during pregnancy in multiple sclerosis. There are 15 residues in the CDR3. V gave up 8 bases and J gave up 3 bases, with 17 bases separating them. Germline V gene data show CDR1 as MNHEY and CDR2 as SMNVEV (reference sequence). The table came from immunoSEQ multiplex PCR; TCRdb's copy has only in-frame clones and leaves some out. Among 40,000 or so clones listed, approximately 93% were seen once. V usage is TRBV27 and J usage is TRBJ1-5, with D maybe TRBD1 (5 bases). This TCR came from a female donor with multiple sclerosis, enrolled in a pregnancy study. The sequencing used CD8+ T cells from peripheral blood mononuclear cells, collected in the third trimester of pregnancy. This chain's CDR3 is CASAPGLFINQPQHF. The CDR3 DNA sequence: TGTGCCAGCGCGCCGGGACTCTTTATCAATCAGCCCCAGCATTTT.